The subject of this entry is one TCR beta chain. The antigen is unknown. The data originate from a study of long-term antiretroviral therapy in people with HIV. The CDR3 runs 16 residues. V lost 2 bases and J lost 2; bases outside the gene matches: 4. Germline V lookup: CDR1 LNHDA, CDR2 SQIVND (reference sequence). Study outcomes and limitations: There were no data on ART adherence, viral resistance or therapy changes, a gap that limits inferences about post-ART repertoire changes.

Post-ART PBMC samples numbered at least two per donor, and pre-ART ones at least one. Sequencing used immunoSEQ v3.0 at survey level. In sequencing, roughly 35,000-50,000 T-cell genomes per sample were targeted. TCRdb's table, derived via immunoSEQ multiplex PCR, lists solely in-frame clones and lacks some. There are tens of thousands of clones in the sample; approximately 86% occur only once, and under 5.5% lies in the top ten. J is TRBJ2-1 and V is TRBV19, with 9 nucleotides matching TRBD2. Sequencing was performed on unsorted PBMCs, taken around 4.6 years after starting antiretroviral therapy. The TCR originated in a man aged 25 to 40 with HIV. CDR3 DNA: TGTGCCAGTAGTATACTAGCGGGGCTAACCTACAATGAGCAGTTCTTC. Amino acid sequence: CASSILAGLTYNEQFF.